This T cell receptor beta chain was recorded in a study of blood T cells in healthy people across ages. Study-level background: Per every two T cells, about one barcoded beta molecule was captured by template switching. Study-wide results and caveats: Roughly linearly, TCR beta diversity per million T cells fell as age increased.

Between the trimmed V and J ends, which lost 5 bases and 4 bases, there was a span of 12 bases. This CDR3 spans 14 amino acids. PCR was performed a second time for about 7 to 11 cycles using a sample-barcoded 5' primer and a J-beta primer mix. TCRdb re-derived calls from the 5' RACE reads in MiXCR, one entry per CDR3 protein. The sample yields around 1,000,000 distinct CDR3 sequences, almost 25% seen once. This clonotype was counted only a few times. Its target is unknown. Another study also made use of these data, one on T cells of mothers and their children. That work contributes: Healthy Caucasian mothers, three in number, and their six children were the donors.

The chain joins TRBV12-3 or TRBV12-4 to TRBJ2-1, with D perhaps TRBD1 or TRBD2 (5 bases each). This clonotype originated in a girl aged 2-10 years in good health. The source material was blood. In DNA, the CDR3 is TGTGCCAGCAGTCTCGGGACGCCTTACAATGAGCAGTTCTTC. The encoded protein is CASSLGTPYNEQFF.